The 24 T cell receptor beta chains in this list originate from one sample, sequenced in a study of T cells in Graves' hyperthyroidism and ophthalmopathy (dated by TCRdb to about 2019). Libraries came from multiplex PCR. The sequencer was an Illumina HiSeq 2000. TCR beta CDR3 regions were amplified from RNA transcripts. A first-round RT-PCR of the TCR CDR3 used the HTBI primer set with the Qiagen OneStep RT-PCR kit. TCRdb reanalyzed the raw reads on its own, using fastp at Q25 for trimming and MiXCR for clone calling, and kept in-frame beta chains. Rows with one shared CDR3 protein collapse into an entry with the most common genes and DNA. The sample has about 640,000 distinct CDR3 sequences on record, about 14% of them singletons. The top ten constitute around 13% of the sample. Sequencing was performed on blood. All receptors come from a woman aged 50 to 60 with Graves' ophthalmopathy.

V usage is TRBV7-9 and J usage is TRBJ2-2; maybe TRBD2 (5 bases). Trimming shortened V by 3 bases and J by 4 bases, and 12 bases separated the two germline ends. This CDR3 spans 15 amino acids. From germline, CDR1 is SEHNR and CDR2 FQNEAQ (reference sequence). The CDR3 region is CASSLGSAATGELFF. As DNA, the CDR3 is TGTGCCAGCAGCTTGGGGAGTGCGGCCACCGGGGAGCTGTTTTTT. Full variable domain (remainder filled in from reference TRBV7-9 and TRBJ2-2): DTGVSQNPRHKITKRGQNVTFRCDPISEHNRLYWYRQTLGQGPEFLTYFQNEAQLEKSRLLSDRFSAERPKGSFSTLEIQRTEQGDSAMYLCASSLGSAATGELFFGEGSRLTVL.

This clonotype has ten or more counts. This chain uses TRBV28 with TRBJ2-7, with D possibly TRBD1 on 6 matching bases. Germline V CDR1 and CDR2: MDHEN, SYDVKM. This CDR3 comprises 14 residues. V was shortened by 7 bases and J by 2 bases, with 15 bases between the two germline ends. The CDR3 DNA sequence: TGTGCCAGCAAATTTTTAGGGGGACCCTACGAGCAGTACTTC. Amino acid sequence: CASKFLGGPYEQYF.

This clonotype was seen a few times. The chain carries TRBV11-2 and TRBJ2-7, with D possibly being TRBD1 (5 bases). The CDR3 has 15 amino acids. V was pared by 0 bases and J by 0 bases, with 9 bases between. CDR1 SGHAT and CDR2 FQNNGV come from the germline V gene. CDR3 bases: TGTGCCAGCAGCTTAGAGTTCGACAGCTCCTACGAGCAGTACTTC. Its protein is CASSLEFDSSYEQYF.

This clonotype has a handful of counts. Sequence at one end of the junction differs from germline and may be a read error. CDR3 nucleotides: TGTGCCGGCAGTTTAAAGCGGGAGGGCCGACATAGCCCCTACGAGCAGTACTTC. Its protein is CAGSLKREGRHSPYEQYF. The V call is TRBV28, the J call TRBJ2-7; TRBD2 matches at 10 bases. This CDR3 has 18 residues. CDR1 is MDHEN, CDR2 SYDVKM, per germline. Full variable domain (remainder filled in from reference TRBV28 and TRBJ2-7): DVKVTQSSRYLVKRTGEKVFLECVQDMDHENMFWYRQDPGLGLRLIYFSYDVKMKEKGDIPEGYSVSREKKERFSLILESASTNQTSMYLCAGSLKREGRHSPYEQYFGPGTRLTVT.

This clonotype was recorded once. A read error may explain this, as a much larger clone is one base away. This chain uses TRBV6-1 with TRBJ2-7; 8 nucleotides match TRBD2. The CDR3 totals 15 residues. From germline, CDR1 is MNHNS and CDR2 SASEGT. CDR3 residues: CASSESGGAVDEQCF. CDR3 DNA: TGTGCCAGCAGTGAATCGGGGGGGGCGGTGGACGAGCAGTGCTTC.

The sample holds a few counts of this clonotype. The V gene is TRBV15, the J gene TRBJ2-1; possibly TRBD2 for D (6 bases). Germline CDR1 and CDR2: LNHNV and YYDKDF (reference sequence). The V gene lost 0 bases and the J gene lost 7 bases, with 19 bases spanning the gap. This CDR3 contains 17 residues. The CDR3 nucleotides are TGTGCCACCAGCAGAGATACCCCAAGACTAGATGGGAATGAGCAGTTCTTC. This encodes CATSRDTPRLDGNEQFF.

This clonotype came up many times. The rearrangement links TRBV20-1 to TRBJ2-7; 8 nucleotides line up with TRBD2. Germline CDR1 DFQATT, CDR2 SNEGSKA (reference sequence). With 4 bases clipped from V and 3 bases from J, the junction kept 11 bases outside the gene matches. The CDR3 contains 15 residues. The CDR3 here is CSAKAPYGRDYEQYF. Written as DNA, the CDR3 is TGCAGTGCTAAGGCCCCCTACGGGAGGGACTACGAGCAGTACTTC.

The chain is built from TRBV14 and TRBJ2-5, with D possibly being TRBD1 (5 bases). V was trimmed by 0 bases and J by 4 bases, leaving 24 bases between them. The CDR3 contains 19 residues. CDR1 is SGHDN, CDR2 FVKESK, per germline. The CDR3 DNA follows: TGTGCCAGCAGCCAAGACGCCGGCAGGGTCTTTTATTCTGGAGAGACCCAGTACTTC. It encodes CASSQDAGRVFYSGETQYF.

The V gene is TRBV5-6, the J gene TRBJ1-3; a weak D match, TRBD1 (5 bases). Germline V gene sequence: CDR1 SGHDT, CDR2 YYEEEE. The CDR3 covers 15 residues. V was shortened by 2 bases and J by 3 bases, with 12 bases between the two germline ends. The CDR3 sequence: CASSFTGRLGNTIYF. CDR3 bases: TGTGCCAGCAGCTTCACAGGACGACTTGGAAACACCATATATTTT.

This chain connects TRBV18 to TRBJ2-7; D not certain. Trimming cost V 2 bases and J 6 bases, with 8 bases left between them. The CDR3 extends over 12 amino acids. Germline V gene sequence: CDR1 KGHSH, CDR2 LQKENI. The CDR3 sequence: CASSPMISEQYF. The CDR3 bases are TGTGCCAGCTCACCAATGATATCCGAGCAGTACTTC.

At least ten counts were recorded for this clonotype. V usage is TRBV7-9 and J usage is TRBJ2-1; 9 nucleotides agree with TRBD2. CDR3 size: 15 residues. Germline V gene data show CDR1 as SEHNR and CDR2 as FQNEAQ (reference sequence). With 3 bases clipped from V and 8 bases from J, the junction kept 8 bases outside the gene matches. This chain's CDR3 is CASSFSSGTFDEQFF. CDR3 DNA: TGTGCCAGCAGCTTTTCTAGCGGGACTTTCGATGAGCAGTTCTTC.

This clonotype appeared many times. The chain uses TRBV9 and TRBJ1-1; D is possibly TRBD1 (6 bases). CDR1 is SGDLS, CDR2 YYNGEE, per germline. The CDR3 has 15 residues. Trimming pared 0 bases from V and 1 base from J, leaving 10 bases between. CDR3 amino acids: CASSVEGDWNTEAFF. CDR3 in DNA: TGTGCCAGCAGCGTAGAGGGGGATTGGAACACTGAAGCTTTCTTT.

This clonotype was counted at least ten times. The rearrangement uses TRBV5-5 and TRBJ1-2; D call uncertain. This CDR3 is 16 amino acids long. CDR1 and CDR2 (germline): SGHKS, YYEKEE (reference sequence). The V end lost 3 bases, the J end lost 4 bases, and 19 bases lay between the germline ends. The CDR3 DNA sequence: TGTGCCAGCAGCTCTGGGCTGGGCCCCAGAGGCTATGGCTACACCTTC. The encoded protein is CASSSGLGPRGYGYTF.

The sample holds many counts of this clonotype. The gene calls are TRBV27 and TRBJ1-5; TRBD1 might be the D (5 bases). Between the trimmed V and J ends, which lost 5 bases and 1 base, there was a span of 12 bases. CDR1 is MNHEY, CDR2 SMNVEV, per germline (reference sequence). This CDR3 is built from 15 residues. The CDR3 region is CASSRIRDSNQPQHF. The CDR3 DNA follows: TGTGCCAGCAGTCGAATCAGGGACAGCAATCAGCCCCAGCATTTT.

This clonotype has at least ten counts. This chain connects TRBV30 to TRBJ2-7; 7 nucleotides agree with TRBD2. The CDR3 is made up of 13 amino acids. Trimming removed 2 bases from V and 6 bases from J; junction bases left unmatched: 7. The germline V gene encodes CDR1 GTSNPN and CDR2 SVGIG (reference sequence). In nucleotides, the CDR3 is TGTGCCTGGAGTAACAGCGGGATCGGCGAGCAGTACTTC. It codes for CAWSNSGIGEQYF.

Of note for this clonotype: A read error may be the cause here, since a much bigger clone is one base away. The V and J genes are TRBV7-9 and TRBJ2-1, with D tentatively TRBD2 (5 bases). The CDR3 is 15 amino acids. CDR1 SEHNR and CDR2 FQNEAQ come from the germline V gene (reference sequence). CDR3 bases: TGTGCCAGCAGCTTAGTGACGGGAACCTACAATGAGCAGTCCTTC. This sequence encodes CASSLVTGTYNEQSF. The full variable domain, its missing parts supplied by reference TRBV7-9 and TRBJ2-1, is DTGVSQNPRHKITKRGQNVTFRCDPISEHNRLYWYRQTLGQGPEFLTYFQNEAQLEKSRLLSDRFSAERPKGSFSTLEIQRTEQGDSAMYLCASSLVTGTYNEQSFGPGTRLTVL.

This chain links TRBV29-1 with TRBJ2-7, with a possible D match to TRBD1 (5 bases). The V end lost 1 base, the J end lost 0 bases, and 10 bases lay between the germline ends. The V gene's germline CDR1 is SQVTM and CDR2 ANQGSEA. The CDR3 is 14 residues long. In nucleotides, the CDR3 is TGCAGCGTTGAAGCACCCGACAGCTCCTACGAGCAGTACTTC. Encoded protein: CSVEAPDSSYEQYF.

This clonotype was picked up a small number of times. The genes are TRBV6-6 and TRBJ2-1, with 11 bases lining up with TRBD1. Germline trimming cut 2 bases from V and 10 bases from J; bases unmatched to any gene: 10. Germline assignment: CDR1 MNHNY and CDR2 SVGAGI (reference sequence). CDR3 size: 16 residues. The CDR3 protein is CASSYGTGGGLGEQFF. CDR3 DNA: TGTGCCAGCAGTTACGGGACAGGGGGAGGCCTTGGGGAGCAGTTCTTC.

This clonotype was seen a few times. Here the CDR3 DNA reads TGTGCCAGTGGACTAGCCAAAAACATTCAGTACTTC. Translation gives CASGLAKNIQYF. The chain recombines TRBV28 with TRBJ2-4, with D maybe TRBD2 (5 bases). CDR3 size: 12 residues. The V and J ends lost 9 bases and 0 bases respectively, with 6 bases between them. CDR1 is MDHEN, CDR2 SYDVKM, per germline.

Many counts were recorded for this clonotype. The rearrangement uses TRBV9 and TRBJ2-5, with 8 bases lining up with TRBD2. The CDR3 covers 16 residues. Germline trimming cut 3 bases from V and 3 bases from J; bases unmatched to any gene: 10. Germline CDR1 reads SGDLS; CDR2 reads YYNGEE. This chain's CDR3 is CASSEARTSRKETQYF. CDR3 DNA: TGTGCCAGCAGCGAAGCACGGACTAGCAGAAAAGAGACCCAGTACTTC.

This clonotype was picked up a small number of times. V gene TRBV6-1 combines with J gene TRBJ2-4; D is possibly TRBD1 or TRBD2 (5 bases each). V lost 8 bases to trimming and J lost 0 bases, with 14 bases between them. This CDR3 spans 15 amino acids. Germline CDR1 reads MNHNS; CDR2 reads SASEGT. The CDR3 DNA is TGTGCCAGCGGATTAAGCGGACAAGCCAAAAACATTCAGTACTTC. This sequence encodes CASGLSGQAKNIQYF.

The sample holds many counts of this clonotype. The CDR3 is CLLGTSVHEQFF. In DNA form, the CDR3 reads TGTTTGCTCGGGACTAGTGTCCATGAGCAGTTCTTC. The J gene is TRBJ2-1, the V gene TRBV30; 8 nucleotides line up with TRBD2. Germline values: CDR1 GTSNPN, CDR2 SVGIG (reference sequence). The CDR3 runs 12 residues. Variable domain in full (rest from reference TRBV30 and TRBJ2-1): SQTIHQWPATLVQPVGSPLSLECTVEGTSNPNLYWYRQAAGRGLQLLFYSVGIGQISSEVPQNLSASRPQDRQFILSSKKLLLSDSGFYLCLLGTSVHEQFFGPGTRLTVL.

This clonotype was detected ten times or more. J is TRBJ1-5 and V is TRBV12-3 or TRBV12-4; no clear D gene. Between the trimmed V and J ends, which lost 8 bases and 3 bases, there was a span of 14 bases. This CDR3 comprises 14 residues. The CDR3 protein is CASGVDSYNQPQHF. The CDR3 nucleotides read TGTGCCAGCGGTGTAGACTCATACAATCAGCCCCAGCATTTT.

This clonotype was detected a few times. J is TRBJ2-5 and V is TRBV6-1; 14 bases are shared with TRBD2. Germline V lookup: CDR1 MNHNS, CDR2 SASEGT. The CDR3 runs to 18 residues. The junction had 12 bases not matched to a gene; V was cut back by 4 bases and J by 5 bases. As DNA, the CDR3 is TGTGCCAGCAGTGGAGGGACTAGCGGGAGTACTGGGACGGAGACCCAGTACTTC. This translates into CASSGGTSGSTGTETQYF.